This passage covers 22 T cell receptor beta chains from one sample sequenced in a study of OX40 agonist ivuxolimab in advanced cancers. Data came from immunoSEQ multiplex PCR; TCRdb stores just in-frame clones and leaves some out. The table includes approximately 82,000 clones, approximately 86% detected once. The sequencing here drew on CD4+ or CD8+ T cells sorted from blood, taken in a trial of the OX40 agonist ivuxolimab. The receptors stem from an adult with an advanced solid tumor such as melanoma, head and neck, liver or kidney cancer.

Here the CDR3 DNA reads TGTGCCAGCAGCCCAGAACGGGCAGCCGGGGAGCTGTTTTTT. This translates into CASSPERAAGELFF. V gene TRBV7-3 combines with J gene TRBJ2-2; D not certain. Germline-derived CDR1 and CDR2 are SGHTA and FQGTGA. The CDR3 extends over 14 amino acids. V was clipped by 5 bases and J by 6 bases, with 13 bases between them. The whole variable domain, filled in from reference TRBV7-3 and TRBJ2-2, reads GAGVSQTPSNKVTEKGKYVELRCDPISGHTALYWYRQSLGQGPEFLIYFQGTGAADDSGLPNDRFFAVRPEGSVSTLKIQRTERGDSAVYLCASSPERAAGELFFGEGSRLTVL.

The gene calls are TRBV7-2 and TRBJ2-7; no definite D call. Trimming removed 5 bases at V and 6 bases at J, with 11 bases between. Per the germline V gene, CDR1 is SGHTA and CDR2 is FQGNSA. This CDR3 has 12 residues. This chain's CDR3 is CASSPGSGEQYF. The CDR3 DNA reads TGTGCCAGCAGCCCCGGTTCCGGCGAGCAGTACTTC.

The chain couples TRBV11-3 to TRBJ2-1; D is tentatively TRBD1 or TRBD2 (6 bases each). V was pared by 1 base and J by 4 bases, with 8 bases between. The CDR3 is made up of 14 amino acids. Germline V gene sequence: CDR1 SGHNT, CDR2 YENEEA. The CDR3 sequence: CASSLGGAYNEQFF. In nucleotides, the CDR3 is TGTGCCAGCAGCTTAGGGGGGGCTTACAATGAGCAGTTCTTC.

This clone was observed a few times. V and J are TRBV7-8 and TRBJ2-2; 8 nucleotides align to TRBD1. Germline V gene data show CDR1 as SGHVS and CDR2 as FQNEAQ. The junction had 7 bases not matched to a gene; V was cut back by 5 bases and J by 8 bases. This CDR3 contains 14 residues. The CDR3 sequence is CASSIRGLGGELFF. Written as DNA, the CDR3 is TGTGCCAGCAGCATCAGGGGGCTCGGAGGGGAGCTGTTTTTT.

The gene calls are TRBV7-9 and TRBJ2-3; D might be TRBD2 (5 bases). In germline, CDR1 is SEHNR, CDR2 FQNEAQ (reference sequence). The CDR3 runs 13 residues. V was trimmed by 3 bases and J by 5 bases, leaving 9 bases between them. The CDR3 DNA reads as TGTGCCAGCAGCTTTGGAGGAAAAGATACGCAGTATTTT. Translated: CASSFGGKDTQYF.

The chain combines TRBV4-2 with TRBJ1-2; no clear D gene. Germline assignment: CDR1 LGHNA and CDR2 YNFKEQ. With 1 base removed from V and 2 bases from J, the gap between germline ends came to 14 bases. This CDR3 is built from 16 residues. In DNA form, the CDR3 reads TGTGCCAGCAGCCAAGTTCGTGCGGCGGAGAACTATGGCTACACCTTC. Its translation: CASSQVRAAENYGYTF.

Written as DNA, the CDR3 is TGTGCCAGTAGTATAACCCTACAGGGTTCCGGGGAGCTGTTTTTT. Its translation: CASSITLQGSGELFF. V is TRBV19 and J is TRBJ2-2; possible D gene TRBD1, 6 bases. With 2 bases removed from V and 6 bases from J, the gap between germline ends came to 13 bases. The CDR3 length is 15 residues. Per the germline V gene, CDR1 is LNHDA and CDR2 is SQIVND (reference sequence). Combining the CDR3 with reference TRBV19 and TRBJ2-2 gives the whole variable domain DGGITQSPKYLFRKEGQNVTLSCEQNLNHDAMYWYRQDPGQGLRLIYYSQIVNDFQKGDIAEGYSVSREKKESFPLTVTSAQKNPTAFYLCASSITLQGSGELFFGEGSRLTVL.

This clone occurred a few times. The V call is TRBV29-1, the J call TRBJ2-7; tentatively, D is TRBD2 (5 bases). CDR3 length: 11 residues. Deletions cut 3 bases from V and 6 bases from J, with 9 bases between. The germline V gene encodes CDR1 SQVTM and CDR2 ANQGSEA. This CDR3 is CSVERETEQYF. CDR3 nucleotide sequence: TGCAGCGTTGAGAGGGAAACCGAGCAGTACTTC.

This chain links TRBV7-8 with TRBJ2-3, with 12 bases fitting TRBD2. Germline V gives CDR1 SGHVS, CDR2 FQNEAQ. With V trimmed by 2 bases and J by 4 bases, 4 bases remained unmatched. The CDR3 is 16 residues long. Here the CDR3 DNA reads TGTGCCAGCAGCTTACGGCTAGCGGGGGGGGCAGATACGCAGTATTTT. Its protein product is CASSLRLAGGADTQYF. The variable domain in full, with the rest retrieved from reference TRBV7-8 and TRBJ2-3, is GAGVSQSPRYKVAKRGQDVALRCDPISGHVSLFWYQQALGQGPEFLTYFQNEAQLDKSGLPSDRFFAERPEGSVSTLKIQRTQQEDSAVYLCASSLRLAGGADTQYFGPGTRLTVL.

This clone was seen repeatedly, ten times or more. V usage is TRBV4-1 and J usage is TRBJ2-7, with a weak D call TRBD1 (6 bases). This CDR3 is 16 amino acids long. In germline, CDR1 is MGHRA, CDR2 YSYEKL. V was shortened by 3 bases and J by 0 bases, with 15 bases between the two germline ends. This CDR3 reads CASSQGTGYYSYEQYF. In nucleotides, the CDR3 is TGCGCCAGCAGCCAGGGCACAGGGTATTACTCCTACGAGCAGTACTTC.

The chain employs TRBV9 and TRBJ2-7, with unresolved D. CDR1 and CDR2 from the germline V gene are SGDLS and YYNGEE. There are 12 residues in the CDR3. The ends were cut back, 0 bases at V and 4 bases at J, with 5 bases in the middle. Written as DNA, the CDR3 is TGTGCCAGCAGCGTAGACGGGTACGAGCAGTACTTC. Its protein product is CASSVDGYEQYF.

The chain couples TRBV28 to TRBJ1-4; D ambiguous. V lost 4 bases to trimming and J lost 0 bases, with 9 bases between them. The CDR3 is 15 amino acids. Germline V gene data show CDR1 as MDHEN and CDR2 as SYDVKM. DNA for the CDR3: TGTGCCAGCAGTTCCATGACCCCAACTAATGAAAAACTGTTTTTT. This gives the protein CASSSMTPTNEKLFF.

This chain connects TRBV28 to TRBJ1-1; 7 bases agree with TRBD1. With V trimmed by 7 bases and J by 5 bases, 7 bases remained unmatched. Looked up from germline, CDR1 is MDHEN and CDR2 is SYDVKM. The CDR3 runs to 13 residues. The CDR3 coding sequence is TGTGCCAGCACCCGACAGGGAATAACTGAAGCTTTCTTT. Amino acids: CASTRQGITEAFF.

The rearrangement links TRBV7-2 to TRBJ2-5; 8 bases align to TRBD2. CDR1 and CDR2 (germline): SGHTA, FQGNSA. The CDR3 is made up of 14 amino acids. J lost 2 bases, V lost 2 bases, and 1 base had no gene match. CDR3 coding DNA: TGTGCCAGCAGCTTATCTAGCGGGCAAGAGACCCAGTACTTC. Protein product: CASSLSSGQETQYF.

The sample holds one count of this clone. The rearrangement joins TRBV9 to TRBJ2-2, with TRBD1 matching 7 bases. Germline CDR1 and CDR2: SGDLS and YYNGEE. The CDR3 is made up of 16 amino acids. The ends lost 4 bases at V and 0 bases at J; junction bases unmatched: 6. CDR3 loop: CASSRTGTANTGELFF. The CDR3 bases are TGTGCCAGCAGCCGGACGGGGACAGCGAACACCGGGGAGCTGTTTTTT.

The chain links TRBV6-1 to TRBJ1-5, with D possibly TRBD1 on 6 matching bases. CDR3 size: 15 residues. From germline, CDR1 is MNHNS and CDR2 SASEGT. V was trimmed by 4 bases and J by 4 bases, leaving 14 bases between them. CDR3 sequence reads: CASSVKGGLNQPQHF. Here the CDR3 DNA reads TGTGCCAGCAGTGTAAAGGGGGGACTTAATCAGCCCCAGCATTTT.

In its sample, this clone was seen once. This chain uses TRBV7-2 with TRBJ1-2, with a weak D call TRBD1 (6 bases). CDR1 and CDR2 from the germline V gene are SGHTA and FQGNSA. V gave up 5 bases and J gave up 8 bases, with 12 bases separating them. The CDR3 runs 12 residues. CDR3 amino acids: CASSPDSPGYTF. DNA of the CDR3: TGTGCCAGCAGCCCGGACAGCCCGGGCTACACCTTC. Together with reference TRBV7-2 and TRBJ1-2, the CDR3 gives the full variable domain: GAGVSQSPSNKVTEKGKDVELRCDPISGHTALYWYRQSLGQGLEFLIYFQGNSAPDKSGLPSDRFSAERTGGSVSTLTIQRTQQEDSAVYLCASSPDSPGYTFGSGTRLTVV.

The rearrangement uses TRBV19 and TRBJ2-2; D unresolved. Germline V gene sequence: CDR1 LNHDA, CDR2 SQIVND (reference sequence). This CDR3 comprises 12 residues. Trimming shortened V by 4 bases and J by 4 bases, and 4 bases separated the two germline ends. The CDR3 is CASSNPTGELFF. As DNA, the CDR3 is TGTGCCAGTAGTAACCCCACCGGGGAGCTGTTTTTT.

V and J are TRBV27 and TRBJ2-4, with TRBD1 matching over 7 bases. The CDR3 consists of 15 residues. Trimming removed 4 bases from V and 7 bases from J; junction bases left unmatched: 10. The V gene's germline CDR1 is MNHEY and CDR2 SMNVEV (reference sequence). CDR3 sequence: CASSSRGPGGNIQYF. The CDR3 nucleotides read TGTGCCAGCAGTTCAAGGGGGCCTGGGGGTAACATTCAGTACTTC.

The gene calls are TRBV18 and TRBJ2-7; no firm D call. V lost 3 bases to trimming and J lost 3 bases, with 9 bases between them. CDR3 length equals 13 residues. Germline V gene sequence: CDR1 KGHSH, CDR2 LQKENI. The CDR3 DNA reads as TGTGCCAGCTCACCCTACGGTCTCTACGAGCAGTACTTC. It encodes CASSPYGLYEQYF.

The CDR3 sequence is CAWSAPQLGTTQYF. The CDR3 nucleotides read TGTGCCTGGAGTGCCCCCCAGTTGGGAACCACGCAGTATTTT. The V call is TRBV30, the J call TRBJ2-3; D unclear. The CDR3 totals 14 residues. Germline CDR1 is GTSNPN and CDR2 is SVGIG (reference sequence). Trimming cost V 1 base and J 9 bases, with 17 bases left between them. The full variable domain, with the rest looked up from reference TRBV30 and TRBJ2-3, is SQTIHQWPATLVQPVGSPLSLECTVEGTSNPNLYWYRQAAGRGLQLLFYSVGIGQISSEVPQNLSASRPQDRQFILSSKKLLLSDSGFYLCAWSAPQLGTTQYFGPGTRLTVL.

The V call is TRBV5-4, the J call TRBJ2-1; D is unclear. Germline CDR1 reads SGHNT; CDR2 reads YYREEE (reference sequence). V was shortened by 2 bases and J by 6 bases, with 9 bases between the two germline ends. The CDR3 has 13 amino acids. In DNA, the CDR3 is TGTGCCAGCAGCTTACGAACCCCCAATGAGCAGTTCTTC. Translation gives CASSLRTPNEQFF.